A selection of T cell receptor beta chains follows, all from one sample in a study of blood T cell repertoires in COVID-19. Sequencing was performed with immunoSEQ multiplex PCR; in TCRdb, only in-frame clones are kept and a portion is missing. The sample contains under 250,000 clones, 70% to 90% of which appear only once. What was sequenced was peripheral blood. The origin of the receptors is a woman aged 25 to 45 with COVID-19, enrolled during active disease. CDR3s include the opening cysteine and the closing phenylalanine or tryptophan. D genes are given only for firm matches. Size is omitted from some rows. Given values are once, few, many or a class for expanded clones.

CDR3 DNA	CDR3 protein	V gene	J gene	clone size	D gene
TGTGCCAGCAGTTTAACTAGCGGTGAGCAGTTCTTC	CASSLTSGEQFF	TRBV27	TRBJ2-1	NA	TRBD2
TGCGCCAGCAGCCGAGGCCCTATAGAAAAACTGTTTTTT	CASSRGPIEKLFF	TRBV4-1	TRBJ1-4	NA	NA
TGTGCCAGCAGCGCACGGGACACCACAGATACGCAGTATTTT	CASSARDTTDTQYF	TRBV9	TRBJ2-3	NA	NA
TGTGCCAGCAGTGACGACAGGAAATATGGCTACACCTTC	CASSDDRKYGYTF	TRBV6-1	TRBJ1-2	NA	NA
TGTGCCAGCAGCCAAAACAGGGGCATAGCCTCCTTTTGGTACCAAGAGACCCAGTACTTC	CASSQNRGIASFWYQETQYF	TRBV3-1/TRBV3-2	TRBJ2-5	NA	TRBD1
TGCGCCAGCAGCTATGACAGACGAGAGACCCAGTACTTC	CASSYDRRETQYF	TRBV10-1	TRBJ2-5	NA	NA
TGTGCCAGCAGCGCGCCGAGGGACAGGCCCTATGGCTACACCTTC	CASSAPRDRPYGYTF	TRBV5-4	TRBJ1-2	NA	TRBD1
TGCGCCAGCAGCCAAGATAGGATAGCGGGGGGGCCGGAGACCCAGTACTTC	CASSQDRIAGGPETQYF	TRBV4-3	TRBJ2-5	once	TRBD2
TGTGCCAGCAGCCAAGAGTTGCCTTACAGGGGGATCACAGATACGCAGTATTTT	CASSQELPYRGITDTQYF	TRBV14	TRBJ2-3	NA	TRBD1
TGTGCCAGCTCACCGGGACAAGGTTTTAGCAATCAGCCCCAGCATTTT	CASSPGQGFSNQPQHF	TRBV18	TRBJ1-5	NA	NA
TGCAGTGCTAGTGCCATAGCGGGGGAGGAGACCCAGTACTTC	CSASAIAGEETQYF	TRBV20-1	TRBJ2-5	NA	TRBD2
TGTGCCATCAGTGAGCCCGACGGGAGTGAGCAGTTCTTC	CAISEPDGSEQFF	TRBV10-3	TRBJ2-1	NA	NA
TGTGCCAGCAAAGAGGGCAGCTACAATGAGCAGTTCTTC	CASKEGSYNEQFF	TRBV2	TRBJ2-1	NA	NA
TGTGCCAGTAGTATAGTCGCGGGTAGCAATCAGCCCCAGCATTTT	CASSIVAGSNQPQHF	TRBV19	TRBJ1-5	once	NA
TGCGCCAGCAGTTTATGGACAGGGGGTAATTCGGAAGAGACCCAGTACTTC	CASSLWTGGNSEETQYF	TRBV5-1	TRBJ2-5	NA	TRBD1
TGTGCCAGCACCTGGGGGGGGCATCAGCCCCAGCATTTT	CASTWGGHQPQHF	TRBV28	TRBJ1-5	NA	NA
TGTGCCAGCAGTTTATGGGGCCCTCAGGGACTTCGGGGAGAGACCCAGTACTTC	CASSLWGPQGLRGETQYF	TRBV28	TRBJ2-5	NA	NA
TGCGCCAGCAGCTGGGGGGTAGGGGCCAGCACAGATACGCAGTATTTT	CASSWGVGASTDTQYF	TRBV4-1	TRBJ2-3	NA	NA
TGTGCCAGCAGTGAAGTGGGTGGGAGCGGGCAAGAGACCCAGTACTTC	CASSEVGGSGQETQYF	TRBV6-1	TRBJ2-5	NA	NA
TGTGCCAGCAGCTTACGTTACGAGCAGTACTTC	CASSLRYEQYF	TRBV7-9	TRBJ2-7	NA	NA
TGTGCCAGCAGCTTAGATCAGGACTACCTCCCAGACTTC	CASSLDQDYLPDF	TRBV11-3	TRBJ2-5	NA	NA
TGTGCCAGCAGCCAAGACCAACAGGCGTGGACTGAAGCTTTCTTT	CASSQDQQAWTEAFF	TRBV14	TRBJ1-1	NA	NA
TGTGCCAGCAGCTTGTACGGGGACTCTGGGGCCAACGTCCTGACTTTC	CASSLYGDSGANVLTF	TRBV5-6	TRBJ2-6	NA	NA
TGTGCCACCAGTGATAAACAGGGGTGGAACTATGGCTACACCTTC	CATSDKQGWNYGYTF	TRBV24-1	TRBJ1-2	few	TRBD1
TGTGCCAGCAGCTTAGACGTGGGGGCGCAGTTCTTC	CASSLDVGAQFF	TRBV7-2	TRBJ2-1	NA	NA
TGTGCCAGCAGCCCAGGCGGCGGGGGCACAGATACGCAGTATTTT	CASSPGGGGTDTQYF	TRBV9	TRBJ2-3	NA	NA
TGTGCCATCAGTTCGACAGGGCCCGGGGAGCTGTTTTTT	CAISSTGPGELFF	TRBV10-3	TRBJ2-2	NA	TRBD1
TGTGCCAGCAGCATACAGGGGGCTTACAATGAGCAGTTCTTC	CASSIQGAYNEQFF	TRBV7-2	TRBJ2-1	NA	TRBD1
TGTGCCAGCAGTTATGCTGGGCGCACTGAAGCTTTCTTT	CASSYAGRTEAFF	TRBV6-2/TRBV6-3	TRBJ1-1	few	NA
TGTGCCACCAGCAGAGATCAGCGGGGTATGTTGGAGCAGTACTTC	CATSRDQRGMLEQYF	TRBV15	TRBJ2-7	NA	TRBD2
TGTGCCAGCAGCCCTGGGACAGGGGTTGGGGGAACAGATACGCAGTATTTT	CASSPGTGVGGTDTQYF	TRBV11-3	TRBJ2-3	NA	TRBD1
TGTGCCAGTAGTATGGTAGGTCTAGCGGTTGGATCCTACGAGCAGTACTTC	CASSMVGLAVGSYEQYF	TRBV19	TRBJ2-7	NA	TRBD2
TGTGCCAGCTCACCAGGACTAGGACCCACAGATACGCAGTATTTT	CASSPGLGPTDTQYF	TRBV18	TRBJ2-3	NA	TRBD2
TGCGCCAGCAGCTTGACGACAGGGAACTATGGCTACACCTTC	CASSLTTGNYGYTF	TRBV5-1	TRBJ1-2	NA	TRBD1
TGTGCCAGTAGTCAACTCGACTATGGCTACACCTTC	CASSQLDYGYTF	TRBV19	TRBJ1-2	NA	NA
TGTGCCAGCAGTTCTCCTAGCGGGAGGGCTTTGTATTTT	CASSSPSGRALYF	TRBV27	TRBJ2-3	NA	TRBD2
TGTGCCAGCAGCTTTCGTGCCAGCGGGATTGGGACAGATACGCAGTATTTT	CASSFRASGIGTDTQYF	TRBV11-3	TRBJ2-3	NA	TRBD2
TGTGCCAGCAGGGCCCTGGGGGGGGGCCCGGATACGCAGTATTTT	CASRALGGGPDTQYF	TRBV7-2	TRBJ2-3	NA	NA
TGTGCCAGCAGCTGGGGCCCGGGACAGGGAAACAATGAGCAGTTCTTC	CASSWGPGQGNNEQFF	TRBV5-4	TRBJ2-1	NA	TRBD1
TGTGCCACCAGTGATTTGGCCCCCGGGACAGAGAACACCGGGGAGCTGTTTTTT	CATSDLAPGTENTGELFF	TRBV24-1	TRBJ2-2	few	TRBD1
TGTGCCAGCAGCCAAGACCAGGCGGGGGGGCGTGAGCAGTTCTTC	CASSQDQAGGREQFF	TRBV3-1/TRBV3-2	TRBJ2-1	NA	TRBD2
TGTGCCACCAGCCCAGGGCCGAACACTGAAGCTTTCTTT	CATSPGPNTEAFF	TRBV24-1	TRBJ1-1	NA	NA
TGTGCCAGCAGCTTTGGGGGGGTGCCCGCCCAGTACTTC	CASSFGGVPAQYF	TRBV7-8	TRBJ2-5	NA	TRBD2
TGTGCCAGCAGCTCCCCAAACACCGGGGAGCTGTTTTTT	CASSSPNTGELFF	TRBV7-2	TRBJ2-2	once	NA
TGTGCCAGCAGCGCATGGACATCGTATGGCTACACCTTC	CASSAWTSYGYTF	TRBV9	TRBJ1-2	few	NA
TGTGCCATGGGCCAGGGGTCACCCCTCCACTTT	CAMGQGSPLHF	TRBV6-6	TRBJ1-6	NA	NA